This TCR beta chain was recorded in a study of blood T cell repertoires in COVID-19. Germline loops: CDR1 WSHSY, CDR2 SAAADI. The CDR3 totals 13 residues. V lost 6 bases, J lost 5 bases, and 7 bases stayed unmatched. In the study's own analysis: Amplifying reference gene primers gave estimates of nucleated cell counts. Generated by immunoSEQ multiplex PCR, the TCRdb table keeps only in-frame clones and is missing some. V and J calls and clone size are given by that table; D and trimming were obtained from the DNA. The table has a few hundred thousand clones, about four fifths seen once. Participants reported their clinical history, and cohort assignment relied on those reports.

The sequence came from a man aged 45-65 years who had recovered from COVID-19. Sequenced material: PBMCs or T cells enriched from blood (not recorded which). The chain is built from TRBV10-2 and TRBJ2-7; TRBD2 matches 7 bases. DNA of the CDR3: TGCGCCAGCAGGTCGGGGAGGGCCGACGAGCAGTACTTC. Translation: CASRSGRADEQYF.